The subject of this entry is one T cell receptor (beta chain). What it binds is unknown. The data belong to a study of shared clonotypes between healthy human individuals. Study overall: Each donor's CD8 memory used one plate, CD8 naive two, each CD4 subset three. Findings and caveats of the study: It was observed that roughly 5.1% of naive CD4 clonotypes were shared across a few donors. Among donors, sharing of clonotypes was expected to be affected by sequencing depth.

200 to 250 ng DNA, around 30,000 T cell genomes, went into each sorted-subset replicate PCR. Libraries were prepared by immunoSEQ multiplex PCR; TCRdb keeps only in-frame clonotypes and omits some of them. The sample includes approximately 1,000,000 clones, about 80% of them seen just once. What was sequenced was memory CD4+ T cells from PBMCs. The subset was: CD45RA-negative fraction. This sequence was found in a man younger than 30 in good health. Some clones in this sample may be carry-over from other donors' samples.

CDR3 sequence: CASSPVPGTEAFF. In DNA, the CDR3 is TGTGCCAGCTCACCAGTTCCGGGCACTGAAGCTTTCTTT. This chain uses TRBV18 with TRBJ1-1; D uncertain. Trimming removed 2 bases from V and 4 bases from J, with 8 bases in between. Germline values: CDR1 KGHSH, CDR2 LQKENI. The CDR3 consists of 13 residues.